These 16 T cell receptor beta chains share one sample of origin, sequenced in a study of graft-versus-host responses after intestinal transplantation. Method: immunoSEQ multiplex PCR; TCRdb's copy keeps in-frame clones and lacks some. The data hold approximately 77,000 clones, with roughly nine tenths observed a single time. The antigens of these receptors remain unknown. The starting material was unstimulated CD4+ T cells sorted from spleen or lymph node cells, obtained before intestinal transplant. These receptor sequences come from a human donor who received an intestinal transplant.

V usage is TRBV6-1 and J usage is TRBJ1-3; 7 bases fit TRBD1. Losses at the gene ends were 3 bases for V and 0 bases for J; bases not matched to a gene: 5. Germline V gene sequence: CDR1 MNHNS, CDR2 SASEGT. The CDR3 is 16 residues long. CDR3 residues: CASSETGLLSGNTIYF. DNA for the CDR3: TGTGCCAGCAGTGAGACAGGGCTCCTCTCTGGAAACACCATATATTTT.

This chain joins TRBV27 and TRBJ2-5; D is unresolved. This CDR3 is 13 amino acids long. From germline, CDR1 is MNHEY and CDR2 SMNVEV (reference sequence). V lost 5 bases to trimming and J lost 5 bases, with 12 bases between them. CDR3 protein: CASSEARGETQYF. CDR3 DNA sequence: TGTGCCAGCAGTGAAGCCCGAGGCGAGACCCAGTACTTC.

The V and J genes are TRBV18 and TRBJ1-1; tentatively, D is TRBD1 (5 bases). The germline CDR1 and CDR2 sequences are KGHSH and LQKENI. CDR3 length: 12 residues. V was pared by 6 bases and J by 11 bases, with 16 bases between. In nucleotides, the CDR3 is TGTGCCAGCTCGCGGGGCGGAGCTATTGCTTTCTTT. Amino acid sequence: CASSRGGAIAFF.

This clone showed up just once. CDR3 coding DNA: TGTGCCAGCAGTGAACTTTTAGCGGGGGGCACAGATACGCAGTATTTT. This sequence encodes CASSELLAGGTDTQYF. The chain combines TRBV6-1 with TRBJ2-3; 9 nucleotides agree with TRBD2. Looked up from germline, CDR1 is MNHNS and CDR2 is SASEGT. This CDR3 spans 16 amino acids. V lost 2 bases to trimming and J lost 1 base; unmatched junction nucleotides: 4.

The chain has TRBV23-1 and TRBJ2-7, with no clear D. TRBV23-1 is designated an ORF whose function remains uncertain. There are 12 residues in the CDR3. V was shortened by 5 bases and J by 9 bases, with 14 bases between the two germline ends. The CDR3 region has the DNA TGCGCCAGCAGTGATCAGACACGCCGGCAGTACTTC. Residues: CASSDQTRRQYF.

The V gene is TRBV9, the J gene TRBJ2-7; TRBD1 agrees at 9 bases. This CDR3 is 12 amino acids long. Per the germline V gene, CDR1 is SGDLS and CDR2 is YYNGEE. The J segment lost 1 base and the V segment lost 7 bases, leaving 0 bases of the junction unmatched. The CDR3 sequence is CASGTGSYEQYF. CDR3 nucleotides: TGTGCCAGCGGGACAGGGTCCTACGAGCAGTACTTC. Complete variable domain (other parts from reference TRBV9 and TRBJ2-7): DSGVTQTPKHLITATGQRVTLRCSPRSGDLSVYWYQQSLDQGLQFLIQYYNGEERAKGNILERFSAQQFPDLHSELNLSSLELGDSALYFCASGTGSYEQYFGPGTRLTVT.

This clone was recorded a few times. The chain has TRBV29-1 and TRBJ1-1, with D possibly being TRBD1 (6 bases). The CDR3 runs to 12 residues. Trimming removed 5 bases from V and 3 bases from J, with 10 bases in between. The V gene's germline CDR1 is SQVTM and CDR2 ANQGSEA. The CDR3 spells CSVHRQDTEAFF. Here the CDR3 DNA reads TGCAGCGTTCATAGACAGGACACTGAAGCTTTCTTT.

The chain joins TRBV28 to TRBJ2-7; no reliable D call. The CDR3 length is 14 residues. V dropped 3 bases and J dropped 0 bases, with 9 bases sitting between them. Germline V gives CDR1 MDHEN, CDR2 SYDVKM. DNA for the CDR3: TGTGCCAGCAGTTTGACCCACAGCTCCTACGAGCAGTACTTC. Its translation is CASSLTHSSYEQYF.

The V call is TRBV6-6, the J call TRBJ1-3; D remains ambiguous. CDR1 is MNHNY, CDR2 SVGAGI, per germline (reference sequence). The germline V and J ends were trimmed by 9 bases and 6 bases, with 21 bases remaining between them. The CDR3 runs 15 residues. CDR3: CASSLTATPLNTIYF. DNA for the CDR3: TGTGCCAGTAGCTTAACCGCTACTCCTTTAAACACCATATATTTT.

For the CDR3, the DNA is TGTGCCAGCAGTCCCATTCCGACAGGGACCCAAGAGACCCAGTACTTC. Protein product: CASSPIPTGTQETQYF. The chain combines TRBV27 with TRBJ2-5; 7 nucleotides align to TRBD1. Germline assignment: CDR1 MNHEY and CDR2 SMNVEV (reference sequence). The CDR3 covers 16 residues. J lost 1 base, V lost 5 bases, and 10 bases had no gene match.

The chain is built from TRBV2 and TRBJ2-1, with D possibly TRBD1 on 5 matching bases. Germline V gene sequence: CDR1 SNHLY, CDR2 FYNNEI. Trimming stripped 9 bases from V and 2 bases from J, with 11 bases between. The CDR3 loop spans 13 amino acids. The CDR3 is CARTDTPYNEQFF. In DNA, the CDR3 is TGTGCCAGGACGGACACCCCCTACAATGAGCAGTTCTTC.

This sequence joins TRBV6-5 and TRBJ1-2, with D hard to call. In germline, CDR1 is MNHEY, CDR2 SVGAGI. V lost 0 bases, J lost 4 bases, and 12 bases lay in between. CDR3 length: 15 amino acids. The CDR3 bases are TGTGCCAGCAGTTACTCGAGGTCAAGTGGCTATGGCTACACCTTC. This sequence encodes CASSYSRSSGYGYTF.

The chain has TRBV2 and TRBJ2-5; 13 bases fit TRBD2. Germline CDR1 reads SNHLY; CDR2 reads FYNNEI. After removal of 1 base from V and 2 bases from J, the junction contained 1 base not matched to a gene. CDR3 length: 16 residues. This chain's CDR3 is CASSEGLAGGQETQYF. The DNA for the CDR3 is TGTGCCAGCAGTGAAGGACTAGCGGGGGGTCAAGAGACCCAGTACTTC. Combining the CDR3 with reference TRBV2 and TRBJ2-5 gives the whole variable domain EPEVTQTPSHQVTQMGQEVILRCVPISNHLYFYWYRQILGQKVEFLVSFYNNEISEKSEIFDDQFSVERPDGSNFTLKIRSTKLEDSAMYFCASSEGLAGGQETQYFGPGTRLLVL.

This sequence joins TRBV5-1 and TRBJ2-7; D is unclear. This CDR3 has 12 residues. Trimming cost V 3 bases and J 6 bases, with 10 bases left between them. Germline CDR1 is SGHRS and CDR2 is YFSETQ. This chain's CDR3 is CASSSSGPEQYF. The CDR3 nucleotides read TGCGCCAGCAGCTCTTCGGGTCCCGAGCAGTACTTC.

The CDR3 sequence: CASSINRGNPEAFF. The DNA for the CDR3 is TGTGCCAGTAGTATAAACAGGGGAAACCCTGAAGCTTTCTTT. The chain has TRBV19 and TRBJ1-1; 7 bases line up with TRBD1. Germline CDR1 and CDR2: LNHDA and SQIVND (reference sequence). V lost 2 bases, J lost 6 bases, and 6 bases stayed unmatched. The CDR3 length is 14 residues. Based on the CDR3 plus reference TRBV19 and TRBJ1-1, the full variable domain is DGGITQSPKYLFRKEGQNVTLSCEQNLNHDAMYWYRQDPGQGLRLIYYSQIVNDFQKGDIAEGYSVSREKKESFPLTVTSAQKNPTAFYLCASSINRGNPEAFFGQGTRLTVV.

Comments on this clone: In the same sample, other DNA sequences code for this CDR3. The rearrangement uses TRBV6-1 and TRBJ1-5, with D tentatively TRBD1 (5 bases). Trimming left V 6 bases short and J 7 bases short, with 13 bases between. The length of the CDR3 is 13 residues. Germline-derived CDR1 and CDR2 are MNHNS and SASEGT. The chain's CDR3 is CASSAGGNQPQHF. The CDR3 DNA reads TGTGCCAGCAGCGCGGGGGGTAACCAGCCCCAGCATTTT.